The entry below gives a single TCR beta chain sequence along with its context. The specificity of this receptor is unknown. No base quality information exists; no much larger clone differs at one position. This entry comes from a study of post-analysis software for immune sequencing data (dated by TCRdb to about 2015). For the wider study: Relapsing-remitting, secondary progressive and progressive-relapsing multiple sclerosis were recorded as disease courses, and subtype annotation was lacking for some patients. The patient repertoires were set against under 12 previously published healthy control repertoires from donors whose ages ranged from roughly 6 to 27 years. A subset of samples was prepared in parallel using single-end sample barcoding, then pooled and co-amplified after Illumina adapter ligation. General study outcomes and caveats: When samples were clustered directly using the F measure, samples prepared in the same batch co-clustered strongly, which prompted a batch-effect correction. Significantly higher frequencies in patients than in controls were found for five or six TRBV segments, including TRBV5-6, TRBV5-1 and TRBV20-1. Multiple sclerosis patients had significantly lower normalized Chao1 diversity than controls, a result that suggests substantial peripheral T-cell clonal expansion. The multiple sclerosis patient group was slightly younger than the control group.

CDR1 and CDR2 are drawn from the germline V gene: SNHLY, FYNNEI. Cut back by 10 bases and 2 bases, the V and J ends lie 14 bases apart. The CDR3 runs 13 amino acids, cysteine and phenylalanine included. Only the CDR3 DNA stays, 39 bases, in frame from base 1. To demonstrate the VDJtools post-analysis software, the study profiled TCR beta repertoires from the peripheral blood of 13 young patients with multiple sclerosis. Multiple sclerosis patients were children and adolescents aged roughly 6 to 16 years. The library relied on PCR. This sample was sequenced with an Illumina HiSeq 2500. Unique molecular identifiers were incorporated into TCR beta cDNA libraries to reduce PCR and sequencing biases. Every 1 to 10 million input T cells yielded approximately 500,000 cDNA molecules, meaning each molecule approximated one T cell. Patient libraries were prepared and sequenced with the same protocol used for the earlier healthy control dataset. Within a given batch, samples were prepared together, multiplexed and sequenced on the same HiSeq lane. Per the original workflow: Raw barcoded reads were processed with MIGEC, discarding single-read molecular identifier groups before consensus assembly and CDR3 extraction. Clonotype tables were post-analysed with VDJtools, normalizing diversity by down-sampling all datasets to the smallest sample size. Repertoire overlap clustering matched CDR3 amino acid but not nucleotide sequences to correct batch-related cross-sample contamination. In TCRdb, the public reads were trimmed at Q25 with fastp and aligned with MiXCR, with productive beta chains retained. Each entry merges the rows of one CDR3 protein and shows their most common DNA and genes. The V and J calls shown here were made by TCRdb, not taken from the authors' results. The sample table lists about half a million distinct CDR3 sequences, around 40% of them with a count of one. The ten largest clones add up to around 10% of the sample.

The sample taken for sequencing was blood. The chain couples TRBV2 to TRBJ1-1; TRBD1 might be the D gene, on 5 matching bases. The clonotype was recovered from a girl between 5 and 17 years old with multiple sclerosis. The DNA reads TGTGCCACAAAGACAGAGGCCAACACTGAAGCTTTCTTT. This translates into CATKTEANTEAFF.